The clone carrying this T cell receptor (beta chain) was observed once. This entry comes from a study of circulating and synovial CD4+ cells in juvenile arthritis. Profiling relied on immunoSEQ multiplex PCR, and the TCRdb table lists in-frame clones only, not all of them. The sample holds over 11,000 clones, 65% to 85% seen once. Germline CDR1 SGHRS, CDR2 YFSETQ. V trimming: 4 bases; J trimming: 3 bases; junction bases outside the gene matches: 9. The CDR3 runs 16 residues. The sample comprised CD4+ T cells from synovial fluid. V gene TRBV5-1 combines with J gene TRBJ2-3; 9 positions match TRBD1. The clonotype was recovered from a human patient with juvenile idiopathic arthritis. Some clones in this sample may be carry-over from other donors' samples. The CDR3 region has the DNA TGCGCCAGCAGCGGACGGACAGGGGACGGTACAGATACGCAGTATTTT. Translated: CASSGRTGDGTDTQYF.